The 7 T cell receptor beta chains below were found in one sample sequenced in a study of shared clonotypes between healthy human individuals. Sequenced by immunoSEQ multiplex PCR; TCRdb stores in-frame clones only, minus some. The profile shows roughly 2.2 million clones, roughly 90% of them singletons. Sequenced input: naive CD4+ T cells from PBMCs. The subset is: CD45RA+ positively selected. Receptor source: a man younger than 35 in good health. Some clones in this sample may be carry-over from other donors' samples.

This clone was seen a single time. The genes are TRBV6-5 and TRBJ2-1; 9 bases are shared with TRBD1. The V gene's germline CDR1 is MNHEY and CDR2 SVGAGI. The CDR3 spans 14 residues. J lost 8 bases, V lost 10 bases, and 12 bases had no gene match. The CDR3 DNA reads as TGTGCCACCCGGGGACCGGGACAGGGCTATGAGCAGTTCTTC. Translation gives CATRGPGQGYEQFF.

The gene calls are TRBV28 and TRBJ2-3; 14 bases line up with TRBD2. The length of the CDR3 is 19 residues. Germline CDR1 reads MDHEN; CDR2 reads SYDVKM. With 3 bases clipped from V and 4 bases from J, the junction kept 12 bases outside the gene matches. The CDR3 region has the DNA TGTGCCAGCAGTTTCTTTGGGGGCGGGACTAGCGGGGGCCCAGATACGCAGTATTTT. Amino acid sequence: CASSFFGGGTSGGPDTQYF.

V is TRBV30 and J is TRBJ2-2; 8 bases line up with TRBD2. The V gene's germline CDR1 is GTSNPN and CDR2 SVGIG (reference sequence). Trimming removed 4 bases from V and 0 bases from J; junction bases left unmatched: 1. The CDR3 sequence is 14 residues long. CDR3 nucleotides: TGTGCCTGGATGCGGGAGGCGAACACCGGGGAGCTGTTTTTT. This codes for CAWMREANTGELFF.

The rearrangement uses TRBV28 and TRBJ1-2; 8 positions agree with TRBD1. From germline, CDR1 is MDHEN and CDR2 SYDVKM. V lost 4 bases to trimming and J lost 4 bases; unmatched junction nucleotides: 5. The CDR3 contains 14 residues. CDR3 bases: TGTGCCAGCAGTTCAGGGGGCGCAACCTATGGCTACACCTTC. Its translation: CASSSGGATYGYTF.

The gene calls are TRBV9 and TRBJ2-7; weak D call: TRBD1 (6 bases). Trimming pared 3 bases from V and 3 bases from J, leaving 13 bases between. CDR1 and CDR2 (germline): SGDLS, YYNGEE. The CDR3 sequence is 14 residues long. CDR3 sequence (DNA): TGTGCCAGCAGCGGCCGCGGCAGGGGCTACGAGCAGTACTTC. It yields the protein CASSGRGRGYEQYF.

The chain has TRBV5-4 and TRBJ2-2; no reliable D call. The V and J ends lost 0 bases and 8 bases respectively, with 11 bases between them. The V gene's germline CDR1 is SGHNT and CDR2 YYREEE (reference sequence). This CDR3 comprises 14 residues. The CDR3 nucleotides are TGTGCCAGCAGCTTGGCCCAAGGGTTTGGGGAGCTGTTTTTT. Translation: CASSLAQGFGELFF. The whole variable domain, filled in from reference TRBV5-4 and TRBJ2-2, reads ETGVTQSPTHLIKTRGQQVTLRCSSQSGHNTVSWYQQALGQGPQFIFQYYREEENGRGNFPPRFSGLQFPNYSSELNVNALELDDSALYLCASSLAQGFGELFFGEGSRLTVL.

The J gene is TRBJ1-3, the V gene TRBV7-2; TRBD1 agrees at 9 bases. The length of the CDR3 is 17 residues. CDR1 is SGHTA, CDR2 FQGNSA, per germline. V gave up 2 bases and J gave up 3 bases; unmatched junction bases: 8. This CDR3 is CASSLSSQGALGNTIYF. The CDR3 DNA follows: TGTGCCAGCAGCTTATCATCACAGGGGGCGCTTGGAAACACCATATATTTT.